A selection of T cell receptor beta chains follows, all from one sample in a study of T-cell memory formation after mild COVID-19. TCRdb reprocessed the 5' RACE reads with MiXCR, giving one entry per CDR3 protein. This sample has 250,000 to 300,000 distinct CDR3 sequences, with around 15% found just once. Sequenced: PBMCs or a T cell subset sorted from them (not recorded which). The receptor set was obtained from a man younger than 35 who had mild COVID-19 (a few samples of this study predate the infection). Cell type and time point are not known. CDR3s include the opening cysteine and the closing phenylalanine or tryptophan. A D gene is named only where the DNA matches it firmly.

TRBJ2-1,.,TRBV27,CASSLGPNNEQFF
TRBJ2-5,.,TRBV6-5,CASRPPGYETQYF
TRBJ1-5,.,TRBV7-2,CASSLFAVPNQPQHF
TRBJ2-5,.,TRBV7-2,CASSARPQETQYF
TRBJ1-5,TRBD1,TRBV4-1,CASSQYRDSHQPQHF
TRBJ2-7,TRBD1,TRBV6-5,CASSHGTVDEQYF
TRBJ1-1,.,TRBV11-1,CASSRTGFPQRLNTEAFF
TRBJ1-1,.,TRBV29-1,CSVEDGVNTEAFF
TRBJ1-2,.,TRBV6-2/TRBV6-3,CATGPLGRGTSGYTF
TRBJ2-5,TRBD1,TRBV6-5,CASSYARGQGTQYF
TRBJ2-3,TRBD1,TRBV5-5,CASSLALTGITDTQYF
TRBJ2-5,TRBD1,TRBV6-5,CASSYPGTGGETQYF
TRBJ1-1,.,TRBV28,CASRPGSMNTEAFF
TRBJ2-4,.,TRBV7-6,CASSSGAGPNIQYF
TRBJ2-3,.,TRBV6-2/TRBV6-3,CASLLAGSDTQYF
TRBJ1-2,.,TRBV5-1,CASGYQASSQFHTF
TRBJ2-3,TRBD2,TRBV28,CASSQGAGGYTQYF
TRBJ2-5,.,TRBV3-1,CASSQGSGGLGDTQYF
TRBJ1-2,.,TRBV12-3/TRBV12-4,CASSHRAGGYTF
TRBJ2-7,TRBD1,TRBV12-3/TRBV12-4,CASSPAGTGFLYEQYF
TRBJ1-2,TRBD1,TRBV5-6,CASSRYYRGPGYTF
TRBJ2-3,TRBD1,TRBV5-1,CASTPGQGTDTQYF
TRBJ1-2,TRBD1,TRBV10-2,CAVSEDRDYTF
TRBJ1-5,TRBD1,TRBV12-5,CASGLVLGQGASNQPQHF
TRBJ1-1,TRBD1,TRBV29-1,CSVETGNSAEAFF
TRBJ2-7,TRBD1,TRBV4-3,CASSQEDRAFGEQYF
TRBJ1-2,.,TRBV7-8,CASSRAGDGYTF
TRBJ1-1,TRBD1,TRBV7-3,CASSSGTGGTEAFF
TRBJ1-5,.,TRBV2,CASSEVTADQPQHF
TRBJ2-5,TRBD2,TRBV20-1,CSLAGGMETQYF
TRBJ2-4,.,TRBV4-1,CASSQDRWGAKNIQYF
TRBJ1-5,TRBD1,TRBV6-2/TRBV6-3,CASSSIGTEIQPQHF
TRBJ2-1,TRBD2,TRBV10-3,CAVLAGGAAHTNEQFF
TRBJ2-4,.,TRBV10-3,CAISEAGTIAAKNIQYF
TRBJ1-1,.,TRBV6-4,CASRGAGTTEAFF
TRBJ2-5,.,TRBV7-2,CASSRRVKETQYF
TRBJ1-2,.,TRBV20-1,CSAPQEDSYGYTF
TRBJ2-2,.,TRBV7-3,CASSLRGGSNTGELFF
TRBJ2-1,.,TRBV4-3,CASSQVSSDNEQFF
TRBJ2-1,.,TRBV11-1,CASSLSGDAQFF
TRBJ2-2,.,TRBV6-2/TRBV6-3,CASSRGGAMSTGELFF
TRBJ2-4,TRBD1,TRBV27,CASSLLGTGNKNIQYF
TRBJ2-1,.,TRBV18,CASSRTLANEQFF
TRBJ2-2,.,TRBV5-1,CASSDKWGVSGELFF
TRBJ2-2,.,TRBV28,CASSRDKDFAGELFF
TRBJ1-1,.,TRBV7-2,CASSPTVMNTEAFF
TRBJ1-2,.,TRBV15,CATSRDLIDNGYTF
TRBJ2-1,TRBD2,TRBV24-1,CATSSSGGYNEQFF
TRBJ2-2,.,TRBV12-3/TRBV12-4,CASSFAAGELFF
TRBJ1-1,.,TRBV5-1,CASGFYSGAMNTEAFF
TRBJ2-7,TRBD1,TRBV5-1,CASSYDRENEQYF
TRBJ1-2,TRBD1,TRBV7-2,CASSPGTGGRGYTF